This is a list of T cell receptor beta chains from one sample in a study of blood T cell repertoires in COVID-19. Generated by immunoSEQ multiplex PCR, the TCRdb table keeps only in-frame clones and is missing some. The sample holds about 210,000 clones, around 84% seen once. What was sequenced was peripheral blood. Receptor source: a human donor in a cohort sampled during active COVID-19. The CDR3 runs from the conserved cysteine through the conserved F or W. The D gene is left open where the match is weak. For some rows the clone size is stated as once, few or many, or as a class when expanded; others skip it.

j_gene: TRBJ1-5; abundance: .; v_gene: TRBV7-8; d_gene: .; CDR3aa: CASSQTGRERDQPQHF; CDR3nt: TGTGCCAGCAGCCAGACGGGCCGGGAGCGGGATCAGCCCCAGCATTTT
j_gene: TRBJ2-4; abundance: .; v_gene: TRBV5-1; d_gene: TRBD2; CDR3aa: CASSPGSGGKNIQYF; CDR3nt: TGCGCCAGCAGCCCCGGATCGGGGGGTAAAAACATTCAGTACTTC
j_gene: TRBJ2-7; abundance: few; v_gene: TRBV18; d_gene: TRBD1; CDR3aa: CASSPGTGNYEQYF; CDR3nt: TGTGCCAGCTCACCCGGGACAGGGAACTACGAGCAGTACTTC
j_gene: TRBJ2-7; abundance: few; v_gene: TRBV18; d_gene: .; CDR3aa: CASSPPGLHDEQYF; CDR3nt: TGTGCCAGCTCACCACCGGGACTCCACGACGAGCAGTACTTC
j_gene: TRBJ2-2; abundance: once; v_gene: TRBV27; d_gene: TRBD2; CDR3aa: CASSPSSGNTGELFF; CDR3nt: TGTGCCAGCAGTCCCTCTAGCGGGAACACCGGGGAGCTGTTTTTT
j_gene: TRBJ2-2; abundance: few; v_gene: TRBV28; d_gene: TRBD2; CDR3aa: CASTGLAGVGTGELFF; CDR3nt: TGTGCCAGCACCGGACTAGCGGGGGTCGGCACCGGGGAGCTGTTTTTT
j_gene: TRBJ2-3; abundance: .; v_gene: TRBV7-3; d_gene: .; CDR3aa: CASSWSGADTQYF; CDR3nt: TGTGCCAGCAGCTGGAGCGGCGCAGATACGCAGTATTTT
j_gene: TRBJ2-1; abundance: .; v_gene: TRBV10-3; d_gene: TRBD1; CDR3aa: CAIRGTGDEQFF; CDR3nt: TGTGCCATCAGGGGGACAGGGGATGAGCAGTTCTTC
j_gene: TRBJ2-3; abundance: .; v_gene: TRBV4-1; d_gene: TRBD1; CDR3aa: CASGRQGDQGTDTQYF; CDR3nt: TGCGCCAGCGGACGACAGGGCGATCAAGGCACAGATACGCAGTATTTT
j_gene: TRBJ2-1; abundance: once; v_gene: TRBV6-2/TRBV6-3; d_gene: TRBD2; CDR3aa: CASSPRQRGGRNEQFF; CDR3nt: TGTGCCAGCAGCCCGAGACAGCGGGGGGGCCGTAATGAGCAGTTCTTC
j_gene: TRBJ1-2; abundance: .; v_gene: TRBV19; d_gene: .; CDR3aa: CASSRGRIYGYTF; CDR3nt: TGTGCCAGTAGTAGGGGGCGGATTTATGGCTACACCTTC
j_gene: TRBJ2-2; abundance: .; v_gene: TRBV5-1; d_gene: TRBD2; CDR3aa: CASSLALAGNTGELFF; CDR3nt: TGCGCCAGCAGCTTGGCGTTAGCGGGAAACACCGGGGAGCTGTTTTTT
j_gene: TRBJ2-3; abundance: .; v_gene: TRBV3-1/TRBV3-2; d_gene: .; CDR3aa: CASSRPGYRSTDTQYF; CDR3nt: TGTGCCAGCAGCCGCCCGGGATATCGGAGCACAGATACGCAGTATTTT
j_gene: TRBJ1-4; abundance: once; v_gene: TRBV5-1; d_gene: TRBD1; CDR3aa: CASSYRGTTNEKLFF; CDR3nt: TGCGCCAGCAGTTACAGGGGCACAACTAATGAAAAACTGTTTTTT
j_gene: TRBJ2-5; abundance: .; v_gene: TRBV4-1; d_gene: TRBD2; CDR3aa: CASSQVFNGGAKETQYF; CDR3nt: TGCGCCAGCAGCCAAGTCTTTAACGGGGGGGCCAAAGAGACCCAGTACTTC
j_gene: TRBJ2-6; abundance: .; v_gene: TRBV4-2; d_gene: .; CDR3aa: CASSQVTGSGANVLTF; CDR3nt: TGTGCCAGCAGCCAAGTAACAGGGTCTGGGGCCAACGTCCTGACTTTC
j_gene: TRBJ2-7; abundance: .; v_gene: TRBV19; d_gene: .; CDR3aa: CASSIRGAGWGASYEQYF; CDR3nt: TGTGCCAGTAGTATACGGGGGGCTGGCTGGGGAGCCTCCTACGAGCAGTACTTC
j_gene: TRBJ1-3; abundance: .; v_gene: TRBV7-9; d_gene: .; CDR3aa: CASSAAPLASGNTIYF; CDR3nt: TGTGCCAGCAGCGCCGCCCCACTAGCTTCTGGAAACACCATATATTTT
j_gene: TRBJ1-2; abundance: .; v_gene: TRBV27; d_gene: TRBD1; CDR3aa: CASSHRGQTTYNNYGYTF; CDR3nt: TGTGCCAGCAGTCACCGGGGACAGACAACGTATAATAACTATGGCTACACCTTC
j_gene: TRBJ2-2; abundance: .; v_gene: TRBV4-3; d_gene: TRBD1; CDR3aa: CASSQDRSRGPGELFF; CDR3nt: TGCGCCAGCAGCCAAGATCGTAGCAGGGGGCCGGGGGAGCTGTTTTTT